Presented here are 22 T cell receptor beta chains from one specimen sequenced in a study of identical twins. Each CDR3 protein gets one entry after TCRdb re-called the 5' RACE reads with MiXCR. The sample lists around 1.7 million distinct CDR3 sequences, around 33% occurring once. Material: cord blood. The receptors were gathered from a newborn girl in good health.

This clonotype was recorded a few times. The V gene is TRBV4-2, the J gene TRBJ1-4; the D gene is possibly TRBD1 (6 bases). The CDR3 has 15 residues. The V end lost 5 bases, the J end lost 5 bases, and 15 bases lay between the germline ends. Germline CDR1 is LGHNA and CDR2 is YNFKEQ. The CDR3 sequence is CASSSETGGNEKLFF. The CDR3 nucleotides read TGTGCCAGCAGCTCGGAGACAGGTGGAAATGAAAAACTGTTTTTT.

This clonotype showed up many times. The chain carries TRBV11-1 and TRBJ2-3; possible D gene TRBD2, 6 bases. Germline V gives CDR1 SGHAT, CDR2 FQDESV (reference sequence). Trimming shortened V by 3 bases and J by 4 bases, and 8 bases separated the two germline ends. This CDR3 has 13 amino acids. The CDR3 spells CASSFPSADTQYF. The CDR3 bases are TGTGCCAGCAGCTTTCCTAGCGCAGATACGCAGTATTTT.

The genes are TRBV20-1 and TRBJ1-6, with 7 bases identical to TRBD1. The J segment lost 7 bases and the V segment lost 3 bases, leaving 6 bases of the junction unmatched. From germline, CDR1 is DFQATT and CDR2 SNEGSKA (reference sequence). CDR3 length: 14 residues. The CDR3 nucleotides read TGCAGTGCTAGCCTGGGACAGACAAATTCACCCCTCCACTTT. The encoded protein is CSASLGQTNSPLHF.

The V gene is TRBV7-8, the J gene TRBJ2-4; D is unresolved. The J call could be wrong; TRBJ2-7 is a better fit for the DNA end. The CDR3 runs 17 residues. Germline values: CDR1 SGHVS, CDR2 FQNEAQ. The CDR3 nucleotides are TGTGCCAGCAGCCTCGGGTACGCGGCTGCCCTCGCCTACGAGCAGTACTTC. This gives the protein CASSLGYAAALAYEQYF.

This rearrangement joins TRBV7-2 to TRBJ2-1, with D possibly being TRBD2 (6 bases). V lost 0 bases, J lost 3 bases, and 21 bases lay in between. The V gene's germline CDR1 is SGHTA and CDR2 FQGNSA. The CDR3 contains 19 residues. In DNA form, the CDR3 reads TGTGCCAGCAGCTTAGCGTCCTCAGGCGGGAAGCTTTTCTACAATGAGCAGTTCTTC. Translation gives CASSLASSGGKLFYNEQFF. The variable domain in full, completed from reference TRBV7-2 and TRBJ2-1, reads GAGVSQSPSNKVTEKGKDVELRCDPISGHTALYWYRQSLGQGLEFLIYFQGNSAPDKSGLPSDRFSAERTGGSVSTLTIQRTQQEDSAVYLCASSLASSGGKLFYNEQFFGPGTRLTVL.

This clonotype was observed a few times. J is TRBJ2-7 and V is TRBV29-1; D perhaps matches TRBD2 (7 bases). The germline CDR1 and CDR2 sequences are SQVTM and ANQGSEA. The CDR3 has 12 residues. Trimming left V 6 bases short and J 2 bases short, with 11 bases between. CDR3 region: CSVRGAPYEQYF. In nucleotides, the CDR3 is TGCAGCGTCCGGGGGGCTCCCTACGAGCAGTACTTC.

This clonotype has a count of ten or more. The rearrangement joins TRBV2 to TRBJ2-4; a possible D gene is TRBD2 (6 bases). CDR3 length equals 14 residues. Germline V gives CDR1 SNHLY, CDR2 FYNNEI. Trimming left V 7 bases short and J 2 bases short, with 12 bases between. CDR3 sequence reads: CASTERVTKNIQYF. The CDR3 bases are TGTGCCAGCACTGAGCGGGTGACCAAAAACATTCAGTACTTC.

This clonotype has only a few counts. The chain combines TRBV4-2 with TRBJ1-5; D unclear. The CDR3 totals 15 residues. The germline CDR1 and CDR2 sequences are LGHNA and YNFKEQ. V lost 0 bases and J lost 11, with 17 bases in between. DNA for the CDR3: TGTGCCAGCAGCCAAGATAGAGAGGGCCGGCGGACCCAGCATTTT. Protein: CASSQDREGRRTQHF.

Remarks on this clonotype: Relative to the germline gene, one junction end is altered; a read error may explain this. Here the CDR3 DNA reads TGTGCCAGCAGTTTAGGCAGGGTCTACGTGCAGTACTTC. Encoded protein: CASSLGRVYVQYF. The V gene is TRBV12-3 or TRBV12-4, the J gene TRBJ2-7, with a weak D call TRBD1 (5 bases). The CDR3 spans 13 residues.

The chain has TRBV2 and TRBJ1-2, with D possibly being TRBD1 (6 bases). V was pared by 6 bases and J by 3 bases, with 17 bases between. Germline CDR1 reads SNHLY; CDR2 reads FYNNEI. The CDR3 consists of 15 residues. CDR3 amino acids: CASRPQGLGHYGYTF. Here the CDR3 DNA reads TGTGCCAGCAGACCACAGGGACTCGGTCACTATGGCTACACCTTC.

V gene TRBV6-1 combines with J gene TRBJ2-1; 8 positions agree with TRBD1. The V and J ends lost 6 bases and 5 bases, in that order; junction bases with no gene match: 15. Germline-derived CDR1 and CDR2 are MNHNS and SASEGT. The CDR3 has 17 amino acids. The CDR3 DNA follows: TGTGCCAGCAGGACAGACAGGGGACCGCTACGAAACAATGAGCAGTTCTTC. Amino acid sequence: CASRTDRGPLRNNEQFF.

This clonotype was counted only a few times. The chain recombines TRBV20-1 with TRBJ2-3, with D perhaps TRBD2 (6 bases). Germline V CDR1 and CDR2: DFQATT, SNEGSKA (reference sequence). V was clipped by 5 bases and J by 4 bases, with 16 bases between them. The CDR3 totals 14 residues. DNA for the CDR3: TGCAGTGCTCCTTCTTATACTAGCTCAGATACGCAGTATTTT. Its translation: CSAPSYTSSDTQYF.

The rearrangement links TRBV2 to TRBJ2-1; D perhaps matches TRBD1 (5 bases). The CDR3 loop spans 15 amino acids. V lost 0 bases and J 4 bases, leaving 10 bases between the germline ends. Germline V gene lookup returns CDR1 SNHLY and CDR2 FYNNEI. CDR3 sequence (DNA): TGTGCCAGCAGTGAAGCGGAGACAGCTTACAATGAGCAGTTCTTC. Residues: CASSEAETAYNEQFF. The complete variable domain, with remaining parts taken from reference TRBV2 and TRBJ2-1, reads EPEVTQTPSHQVTQMGQEVILRCVPISNHLYFYWYRQILGQKVEFLVSFYNNEISEKSEIFDDQFSVERPDGSNFTLKIRSTKLEDSAMYFCASSEAETAYNEQFFGPGTRLTVL.

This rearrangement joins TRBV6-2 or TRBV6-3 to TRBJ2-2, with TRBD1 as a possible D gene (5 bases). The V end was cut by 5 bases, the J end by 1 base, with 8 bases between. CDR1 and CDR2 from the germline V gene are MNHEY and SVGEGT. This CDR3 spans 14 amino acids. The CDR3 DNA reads TGTGCCAGCAGTCACAGGAGGAACACCGGGGAGCTGTTTTTT. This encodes CASSHRRNTGELFF.

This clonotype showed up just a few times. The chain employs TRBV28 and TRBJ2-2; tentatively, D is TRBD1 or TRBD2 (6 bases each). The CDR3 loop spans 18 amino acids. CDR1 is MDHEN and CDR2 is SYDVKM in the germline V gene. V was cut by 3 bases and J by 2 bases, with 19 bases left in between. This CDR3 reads CASSFRLRRGENTGELFF. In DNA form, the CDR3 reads TGTGCCAGCAGTTTTCGTTTGCGGAGGGGGGAAAACACCGGGGAGCTGTTTTTT.

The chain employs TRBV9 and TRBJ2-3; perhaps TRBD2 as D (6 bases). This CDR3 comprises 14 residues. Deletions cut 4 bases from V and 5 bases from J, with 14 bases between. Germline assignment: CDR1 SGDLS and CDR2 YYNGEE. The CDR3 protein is CASSLGLTGDTQYF. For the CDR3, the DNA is TGTGCCAGCAGCCTGGGACTTACCGGAGATACGCAGTATTTT.

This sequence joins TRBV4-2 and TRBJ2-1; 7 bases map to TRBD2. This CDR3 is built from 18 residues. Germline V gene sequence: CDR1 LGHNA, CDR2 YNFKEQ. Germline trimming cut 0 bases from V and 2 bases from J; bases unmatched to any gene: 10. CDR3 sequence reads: CASSQDPFGAGAYNEQFF. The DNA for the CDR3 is TGTGCCAGCAGCCAAGATCCATTTGGGGCGGGAGCCTACAATGAGCAGTTCTTC.

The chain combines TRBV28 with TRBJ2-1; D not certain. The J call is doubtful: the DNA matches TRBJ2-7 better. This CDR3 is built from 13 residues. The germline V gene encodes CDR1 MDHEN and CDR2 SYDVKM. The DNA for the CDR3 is TGTGCCAGCAGGAGAGAGTCCTACAATGAGCAGTACTTC. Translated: CASRRESYNEQYF.

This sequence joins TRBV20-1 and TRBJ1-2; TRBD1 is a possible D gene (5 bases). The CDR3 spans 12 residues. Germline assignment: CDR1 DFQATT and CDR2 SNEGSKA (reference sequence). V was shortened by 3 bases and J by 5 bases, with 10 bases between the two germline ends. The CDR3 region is CSASGGIYGYTF. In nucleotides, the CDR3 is TGCAGTGCTAGCGGGGGGATTTATGGCTACACCTTC.

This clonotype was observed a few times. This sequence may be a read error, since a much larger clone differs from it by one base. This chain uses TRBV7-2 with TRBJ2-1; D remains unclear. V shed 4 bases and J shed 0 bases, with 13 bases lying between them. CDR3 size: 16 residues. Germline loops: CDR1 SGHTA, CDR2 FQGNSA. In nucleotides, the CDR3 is TGTGCCAGCAGCTCAGCTGGACGTAGCTCCTACAATGAGCAGTTCTTC. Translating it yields CASSSAGRSSYNEQFF.

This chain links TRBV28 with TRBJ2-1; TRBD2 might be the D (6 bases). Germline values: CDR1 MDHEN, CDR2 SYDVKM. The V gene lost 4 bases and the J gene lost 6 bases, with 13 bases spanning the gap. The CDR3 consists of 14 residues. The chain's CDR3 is CASSSPLAPNEQFF. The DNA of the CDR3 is TGTGCCAGCAGTTCCCCCCTAGCGCCCAATGAGCAGTTCTTC. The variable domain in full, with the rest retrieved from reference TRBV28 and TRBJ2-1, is DVKVTQSSRYLVKRTGEKVFLECVQDMDHENMFWYRQDPGLGLRLIYFSYDVKMKEKGDIPEGYSVSREKKERFSLILESASTNQTSMYLCASSSPLAPNEQFFGPGTRLTVL.

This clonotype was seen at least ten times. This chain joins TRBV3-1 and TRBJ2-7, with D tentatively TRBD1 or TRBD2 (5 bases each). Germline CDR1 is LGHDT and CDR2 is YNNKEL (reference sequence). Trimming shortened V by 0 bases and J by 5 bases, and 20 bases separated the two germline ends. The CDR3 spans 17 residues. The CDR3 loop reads CASSQDRGYNRQHEQYF. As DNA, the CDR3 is TGTGCCAGCAGCCAAGATCGGGGATACAACAGACAGCACGAGCAGTACTTC.